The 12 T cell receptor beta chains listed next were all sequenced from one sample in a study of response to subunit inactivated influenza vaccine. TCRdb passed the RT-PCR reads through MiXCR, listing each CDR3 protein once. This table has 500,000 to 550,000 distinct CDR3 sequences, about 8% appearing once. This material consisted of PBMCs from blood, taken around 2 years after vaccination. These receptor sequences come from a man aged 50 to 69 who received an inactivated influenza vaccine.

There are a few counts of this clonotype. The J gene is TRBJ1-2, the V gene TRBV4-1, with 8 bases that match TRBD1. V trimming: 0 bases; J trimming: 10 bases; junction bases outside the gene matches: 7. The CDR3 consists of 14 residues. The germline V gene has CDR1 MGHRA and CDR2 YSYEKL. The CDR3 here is CASSQESDRDFYTF. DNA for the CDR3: TGCGCCAGCAGCCAAGAGTCGGACAGGGATTTCTACACCTTC.

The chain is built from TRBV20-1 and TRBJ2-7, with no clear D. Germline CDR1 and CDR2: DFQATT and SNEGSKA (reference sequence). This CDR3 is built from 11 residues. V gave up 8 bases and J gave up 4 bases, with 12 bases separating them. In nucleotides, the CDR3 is TGCAGTTACGACGGAGCGTACGAGCAGTACTTC. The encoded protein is CSYDGAYEQYF.

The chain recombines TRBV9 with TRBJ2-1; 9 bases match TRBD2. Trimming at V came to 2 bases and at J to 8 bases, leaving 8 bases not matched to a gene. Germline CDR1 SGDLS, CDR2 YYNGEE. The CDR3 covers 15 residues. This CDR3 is CASSVFAGGPYEQFF. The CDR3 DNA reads TGTGCCAGCAGCGTCTTTGCGGGAGGGCCGTATGAGCAGTTCTTC.

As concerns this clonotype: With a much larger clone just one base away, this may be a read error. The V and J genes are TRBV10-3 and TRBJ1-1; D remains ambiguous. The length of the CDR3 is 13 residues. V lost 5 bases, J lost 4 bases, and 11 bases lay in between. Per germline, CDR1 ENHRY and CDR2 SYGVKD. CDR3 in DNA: TGTGCCATCAGTTCCGCCGCGAGCACTGAAGCTTTCTTT. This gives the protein CAISSAASTEAFF.

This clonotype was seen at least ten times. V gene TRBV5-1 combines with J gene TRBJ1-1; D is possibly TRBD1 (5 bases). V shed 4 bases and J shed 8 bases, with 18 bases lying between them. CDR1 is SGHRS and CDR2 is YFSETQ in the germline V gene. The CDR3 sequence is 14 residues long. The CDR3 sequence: CASSPEGALGEAFF. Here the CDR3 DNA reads TGCGCCAGCAGCCCGGAAGGGGCCCTAGGAGAAGCTTTCTTT.

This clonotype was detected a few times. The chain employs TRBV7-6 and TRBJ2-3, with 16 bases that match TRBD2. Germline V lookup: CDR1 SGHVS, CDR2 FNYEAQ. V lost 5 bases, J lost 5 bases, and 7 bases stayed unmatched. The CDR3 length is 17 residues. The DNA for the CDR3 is TGTGCCAGCAGCCGCGCTGGGACTAGCGGGAGGGGAGATACGCAGTATTTT. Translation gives CASSRAGTSGRGDTQYF.

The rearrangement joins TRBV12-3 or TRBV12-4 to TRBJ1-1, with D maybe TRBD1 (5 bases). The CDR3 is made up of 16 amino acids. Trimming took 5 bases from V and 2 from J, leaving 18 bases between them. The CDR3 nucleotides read TGTGCCAGCAGTCCCGGGACCTCCGAGGGAAACACTGAAGCTTTCTTT. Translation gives CASSPGTSEGNTEAFF.

In DNA, the CDR3 is TGTGCCAGCAGTATGACTAGCGCCGCCTACGAGCAGTACTTC. The encoded protein is CASSMTSAAYEQYF. The chain combines TRBV12-3 or TRBV12-4 with TRBJ2-7; 8 bases line up with TRBD2. The CDR3 runs to 14 residues. Trimming removed 5 bases from V and 2 bases from J; junction bases left unmatched: 5.

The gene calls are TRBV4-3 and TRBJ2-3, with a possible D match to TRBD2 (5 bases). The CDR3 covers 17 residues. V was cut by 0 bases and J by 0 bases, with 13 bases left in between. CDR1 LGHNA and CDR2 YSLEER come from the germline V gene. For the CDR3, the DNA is TGCGCCAGCAGCCAAGATGTCGCGGGCCTAAGCACAGATACGCAGTATTTT. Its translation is CASSQDVAGLSTDTQYF.

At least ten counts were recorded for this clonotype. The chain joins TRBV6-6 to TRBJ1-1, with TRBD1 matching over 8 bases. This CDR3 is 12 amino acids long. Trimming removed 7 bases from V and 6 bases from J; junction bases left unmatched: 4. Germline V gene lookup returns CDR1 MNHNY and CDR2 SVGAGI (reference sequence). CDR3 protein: CASNRGIAEAFF. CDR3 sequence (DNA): TGTGCCAGCAACAGGGGGATCGCTGAAGCTTTCTTT.

The CDR3: CASSGRDRRGTDTQYF. Here the CDR3 DNA reads TGTGCCAGCAGTGGCCGGGACAGGAGAGGCACAGATACGCAGTATTTT. The genes are TRBV6-1 and TRBJ2-3; 8 bases line up with TRBD1. In germline, CDR1 is MNHNS, CDR2 SASEGT. The CDR3 is made up of 16 amino acids. Unmatched junction bases numbered 7, after V lost 4 bases and J lost 1 base.

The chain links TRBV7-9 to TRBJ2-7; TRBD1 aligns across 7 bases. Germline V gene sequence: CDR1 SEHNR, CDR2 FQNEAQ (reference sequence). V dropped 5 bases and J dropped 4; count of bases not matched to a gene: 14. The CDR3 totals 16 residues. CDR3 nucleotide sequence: TGTGCCAGCAGCCCTTACCTACAGGGGATACCGTACGAGCAGTACTTC. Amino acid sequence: CASSPYLQGIPYEQYF.